Included here is one TCR beta chain sequence, with context. Its antigen is undetermined. Germline CDR1 is SSHAT and CDR2 is FNYEAQ (reference sequence). The V gene lost 5 bases and the J gene lost 0 bases, with 11 bases spanning the gap. This CDR3 spans 15 amino acids. This record comes from a study of shared clonotypes between healthy human individuals. Study at large: Used for every donor were three CD4 naive, three CD4 memory, two CD8 naive and one CD8 memory plate. The study's findings and limits: Naive subsets generally had larger estimated richness than memory subsets.

The method was immunoSEQ multiplex PCR; TCRdb's version includes in-frame clones alone and lacks a portion of them. This sample yields 550,000 to 700,000 clones, of which 55% to 85% are seen a single time; around 1.7% belongs to the top ten. The chain is built from TRBV7-7 and TRBJ2-1; unclear D gene. Sequenced input: memory CD4+ T cells sorted from blood. The subset denotes: CD45RA-negative fraction. The sequence was obtained from a woman in her twenties or thirties in good health. The CDR3 reads CASSPTHGSYNEQFF. CDR3 nucleotides: TGTGCCAGCAGCCCGACCCACGGCTCCTACAATGAGCAGTTCTTC.